This is a list of T cell receptor beta chains from one sample in a study of blood T cell repertoires in COVID-19. Sequencing used immunoSEQ multiplex PCR; TCRdb keeps in-frame clones, though not all of them. The profile shows 270,000 or so clones, about 85% of them singletons. The sample taken for sequencing was PBMCs or T cells enriched from blood (not recorded which). The receptors come from a woman between 45 and 65 years old who had been exposed to COVID-19. The CDR3 runs from the conserved cysteine through the conserved F or W. Each record gives: D gene, J gene, clone size, V gene, CDR3 protein, CDR3 DNA. A D gene is named only where the DNA matches it firmly. Expanded clones are given a class, and other clones once, few, many or no size at all.

D: -; J: TRBJ2-4; size: -; V: TRBV3-1/TRBV3-2; CDR3: CASSQETQGMGIQYF; DNA: TGTGCCAGCAGCCAAGAAACACAGGGAATGGGCATTCAGTACTTC
D: -; J: TRBJ1-1; size: once; V: TRBV28; CDR3: CASSLWARPNTEAFF; DNA: TGTGCCAGCAGTTTATGGGCCAGGCCGAACACTGAAGCTTTCTTT
D: -; J: TRBJ2-1; size: -; V: TRBV30; CDR3: CASTGSVTNNEQFF; DNA: TGTGCCTCTACAGGGTCCGTGACTAACAATGAGCAGTTCTTC
D: -; J: TRBJ1-2; size: few; V: TRBV12-3/TRBV12-4; CDR3: CASSLAGSAGYTF; DNA: TGTGCCAGCAGTCTCGCAGGGTCGGCGGGCTACACCTTC
D: -; J: TRBJ2-5; size: -; V: TRBV19; CDR3: CASSTSGLNQETQYF; DNA: TGTGCCAGTAGTACTTCGGGTCTTAACCAAGAGACCCAGTACTTC
D: TRBD1; J: TRBJ1-2; size: -; V: TRBV18; CDR3: CASSPGLRGRSYGYTF; DNA: TGTGCCAGCTCACCGGGCCTCAGGGGGAGGTCATATGGCTACACCTTC
D: -; J: TRBJ1-1; size: -; V: TRBV3-1/TRBV3-2; CDR3: CASSQGGPRNTEAFF; DNA: TGTGCCAGCAGCCAAGGGGGGCCACGGAACACTGAAGCTTTCTTT
D: -; J: TRBJ1-5; size: -; V: TRBV6-5; CDR3: CASRPDGNPREPQHF; DNA: TGTGCCAGCAGACCCGACGGTAACCCACGGGAGCCCCAGCATTTT
D: -; J: TRBJ2-3; size: -; V: TRBV5-1; CDR3: CASSRTPLSTDTQYF; DNA: TGCGCCAGCAGCCGAACTCCACTGAGCACAGATACGCAGTATTTT
D: -; J: TRBJ1-2; size: -; V: TRBV6-1; CDR3: CASSEGGSAYGYTF; DNA: TGTGCCAGCAGTGAAGGCGGGTCCGCATATGGCTACACCTTC
D: -; J: TRBJ1-6; size: -; V: TRBV19; CDR3: CASSIGLPRSSYNSPLHF; DNA: TGTGCCAGTAGTATCGGACTTCCTAGGAGCTCCTATAATTCACCCCTCCACTTT
D: TRBD1; J: TRBJ1-1; size: -; V: TRBV30; CDR3: CAWTDPQGGRTEAFF; DNA: TGTGCCTGGACCGATCCGCAGGGGGGAAGGACTGAAGCTTTCTTT
D: -; J: TRBJ1-2; size: -; V: TRBV7-2; CDR3: CASSLERSPLYGYTF; DNA: TGTGCCAGCAGCTTAGAGCGGTCTCCCCTATATGGCTACACCTTC
D: -; J: TRBJ1-1; size: -; V: TRBV5-1; CDR3: CASSLQSPVLEAFF; DNA: TGCGCCAGCAGTCTCCAATCCCCAGTGCTCGAAGCTTTCTTT
D: TRBD1; J: TRBJ1-2; size: once; V: TRBV19; CDR3: CASSRDRANYGYTF; DNA: TGTGCCAGTAGTAGAGACAGGGCGAACTATGGCTACACCTTC
D: TRBD1; J: TRBJ1-1; size: -; V: TRBV7-8; CDR3: CASSLAGGQTNTEAFF; DNA: TGTGCCAGCAGCTTAGCGGGGGGACAGACGAACACTGAAGCTTTCTTT
D: -; J: TRBJ1-6; size: -; V: TRBV5-6; CDR3: CASSFTGSGNSPLHF; DNA: TGTGCCAGCAGCTTTACAGGGAGTGGGAATTCACCCCTCCACTTT
D: -; J: TRBJ1-1; size: -; V: TRBV3-1/TRBV3-2; CDR3: CASSQDSSLEAFF; DNA: TGTGCCAGCAGCCAAGACTCCTCTTTGGAAGCTTTCTTT
D: -; J: TRBJ1-2; size: -; V: TRBV10-1; CDR3: CASSDYRGGGYGYTF; DNA: TGCGCCAGCAGTGATTATCGGGGAGGCGGCTATGGCTACACCTTC
D: TRBD1; J: TRBJ1-1; size: -; V: TRBV7-6; CDR3: CASSKLAYRGWVNTEAFF; DNA: TGTGCCAGCAGCAAGCTCGCATACAGGGGCTGGGTGAACACTGAAGCTTTCTTT
D: -; J: TRBJ2-1; size: once; V: TRBV10-2; CDR3: CASSGGNEQFF; DNA: TGCGCCAGCAGTGGAGGCAATGAGCAGTTCTTC
D: TRBD2; J: TRBJ2-2; size: -; V: TRBV5-4; CDR3: CASSSARTSSTGELFF; DNA: TGTGCCAGCAGCTCTGCGCGGACTAGCTCAACCGGGGAGCTGTTTTTT
D: -; J: TRBJ1-4; size: -; V: TRBV4-1; CDR3: CASSKGFNEKLFF; DNA: TGCGCCAGCAGCAAGGGGTTTAATGAAAAACTGTTTTTT
D: TRBD2; J: TRBJ2-1; size: once; V: TRBV18; CDR3: CASSPRTSGDDEQFF; DNA: TGTGCCAGCTCACCCCGGACTAGCGGGGATGATGAGCAGTTCTTC
D: -; J: TRBJ1-4; size: -; V: TRBV5-1; CDR3: CASSGSGRINEKLFF; DNA: TGCGCCAGCAGCGGGAGTGGGCGCATCAATGAAAAACTGTTTTTT
D: -; J: TRBJ2-7; size: once; V: TRBV18; CDR3: CASSPVRTVGFYYYEQYF; DNA: TGTGCCAGCTCACCTGTAAGGACAGTCGGCTTCTACTACTACGAGCAGTACTTC
D: -; J: TRBJ1-1; size: -; V: TRBV10-3; CDR3: CAISTGPNTEAFF; DNA: TGTGCCATCAGTACAGGGCCGAACACTGAAGCTTTCTTT
D: TRBD1; J: TRBJ2-3; size: -; V: TRBV29-1; CDR3: CSVDRGVGDTQYF; DNA: TGCAGCGTGGACAGGGGGGTTGGAGATACGCAGTATTTT
D: -; J: TRBJ1-1; size: -; V: TRBV7-8; CDR3: CASSPLGGTEAFF; DNA: TGTGCCAGCAGCCCGTTGGGGGGGACTGAAGCTTTCTTT
D: -; J: TRBJ2-7; size: few; V: TRBV12-3/TRBV12-4; CDR3: CASASYYEQYF; DNA: TGTGCCAGCGCGTCATACTACGAGCAGTACTTC
D: -; J: TRBJ1-2; size: once; V: TRBV7-9; CDR3: CASSLGRAGYGYTF; DNA: TGTGCCAGCAGCTTAGGCAGGGCAGGCTATGGCTACACCTTC
D: -; J: TRBJ1-2; size: -; V: TRBV28; CDR3: CASRYGPRGYGYTF; DNA: TGTGCCAGCCGTTACGGGCCCAGGGGCTATGGCTACACCTTC
D: -; J: TRBJ2-5; size: once; V: TRBV5-4; CDR3: CASSGTGSGETQYF; DNA: TGTGCCAGCAGCGGCACAGGGTCGGGGGAGACCCAGTACTTC
D: TRBD2; J: TRBJ2-7; size: -; V: TRBV7-2; CDR3: CASSPGLLAGTPYEQYF; DNA: TGTGCCAGCAGCCCAGGATTACTAGCGGGGACCCCCTACGAGCAGTACTTC
D: -; J: TRBJ1-3; size: -; V: TRBV6-6; CDR3: CASSYGPGHLNTIYF; DNA: TGTGCCAGCAGTTACGGGCCGGGACATCTAAACACCATATATTTT
D: TRBD1; J: TRBJ2-7; size: many; V: TRBV23-1; CDR3: CALQGDKQYF; DNA: TGCGCCCTCCAGGGGGACAAGCAGTACTTC
D: -; J: TRBJ2-5; size: few; V: TRBV21-1; CDR3: CASSKKGLGWRMETQYF; DNA: TGTGCCAGCAGCAAAAAAGGCCTAGGCTGGCGGATGGAGACCCAGTACTTC
D: -; J: TRBJ1-6; size: -; V: TRBV27; CDR3: CASSFLRDTSPLHF; DNA: TGTGCCAGCAGTTTTCTCAGGGATACTTCACCCCTCCACTTT
D: -; J: TRBJ1-1; size: -; V: TRBV14; CDR3: CASSQVRWNTEAFF; DNA: TGTGCCAGCAGCCAAGTTCGGTGGAACACTGAAGCTTTCTTT
D: TRBD2; J: TRBJ2-1; size: -; V: TRBV10-2; CDR3: CASRLAGGSNEQFF; DNA: TGCGCCAGCAGACTAGCGGGGGGGTCGAATGAGCAGTTCTTC
D: -; J: TRBJ1-1; size: -; V: TRBV2; CDR3: CASSEGDRNTEAFF; DNA: TGTGCCAGCAGTGAGGGCGACAGGAACACTGAAGCTTTCTTT
D: -; J: TRBJ1-2; size: -; V: TRBV30; CDR3: CAWIPPGFTNYGYTF; DNA: TGTGCCTGGATTCCCCCGGGGTTTACTAACTATGGCTACACCTTC